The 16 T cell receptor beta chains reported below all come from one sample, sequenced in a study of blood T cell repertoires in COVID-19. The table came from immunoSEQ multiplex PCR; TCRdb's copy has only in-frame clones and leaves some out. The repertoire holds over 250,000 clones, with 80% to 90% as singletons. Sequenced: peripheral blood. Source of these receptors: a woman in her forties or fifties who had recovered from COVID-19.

CDR3: CASSQGASGGPDEQFF. CDR3 nucleotide sequence: TGTGCCAGCAGCCAAGGGGCTAGCGGGGGGCCCGATGAGCAGTTCTTC. The V call is TRBV3-1 (or the pseudogene TRBV3-2), the J call TRBJ2-1; 11 bases are a match to TRBD2. This CDR3 is built from 16 residues. V dropped 1 base and J dropped 8; count of bases not matched to a gene: 7. Germline loops: CDR1 LGHDT, CDR2 YNNKEL (reference sequence).

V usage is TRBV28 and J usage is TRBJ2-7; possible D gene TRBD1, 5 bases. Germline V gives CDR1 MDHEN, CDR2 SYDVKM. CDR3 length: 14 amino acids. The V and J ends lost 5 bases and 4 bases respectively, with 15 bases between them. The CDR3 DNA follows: TGTGCCAGCAGTACTGGCAGGGTCTGGTACGAGCAGTACTTC. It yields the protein CASSTGRVWYEQYF.

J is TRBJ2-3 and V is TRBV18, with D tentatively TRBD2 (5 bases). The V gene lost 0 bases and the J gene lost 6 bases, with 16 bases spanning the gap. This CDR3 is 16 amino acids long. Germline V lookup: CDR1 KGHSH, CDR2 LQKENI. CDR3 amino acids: CASSPPGAGKEDTQYF. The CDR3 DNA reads TGTGCCAGCTCACCACCCGGCGCGGGTAAGGAGGATACGCAGTATTTT. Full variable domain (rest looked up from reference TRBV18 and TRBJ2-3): NAGVMQNPRHLVRRRGQEARLRCSPMKGHSHVYWYRQLPEEGLKFMVYLQKENIIDESGMPKERFSAEFPKEGPSILRIQQVVRGDSAAYFCASSPPGAGKEDTQYFGPGTRLTVL.

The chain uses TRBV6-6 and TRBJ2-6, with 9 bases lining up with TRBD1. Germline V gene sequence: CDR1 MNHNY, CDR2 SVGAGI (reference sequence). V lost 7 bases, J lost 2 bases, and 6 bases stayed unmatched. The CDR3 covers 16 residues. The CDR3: CASIRTGVPGANVLTF. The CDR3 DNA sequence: TGTGCCAGCATCCGGACAGGGGTTCCTGGGGCCAACGTCCTGACTTTC.

CDR3 sequence: CASRVLPYNEQFF. In DNA form, the CDR3 reads TGTGCCAGCCGGGTCCTACCCTACAATGAGCAGTTCTTC. The chain couples TRBV27 to TRBJ2-1; D not resolved. The germline V gene encodes CDR1 MNHEY and CDR2 SMNVEV (reference sequence). V was clipped by 8 bases and J by 2 bases, with 10 bases between them. This CDR3 spans 13 amino acids.

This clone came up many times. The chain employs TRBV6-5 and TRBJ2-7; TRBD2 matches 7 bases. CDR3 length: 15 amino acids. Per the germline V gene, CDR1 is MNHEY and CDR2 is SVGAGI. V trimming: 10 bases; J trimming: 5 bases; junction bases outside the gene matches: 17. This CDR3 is CATKREGMWADEQYF. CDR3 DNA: TGTGCCACCAAGAGGGAGGGTATGTGGGCCGACGAGCAGTACTTC.

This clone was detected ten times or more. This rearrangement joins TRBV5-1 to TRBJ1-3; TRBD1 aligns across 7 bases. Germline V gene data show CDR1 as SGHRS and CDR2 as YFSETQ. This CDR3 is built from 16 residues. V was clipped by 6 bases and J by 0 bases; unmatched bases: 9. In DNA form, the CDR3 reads TGCGCCAGCACCCTGACAGGGTTGGACTCTGGAAACACCATATATTTT. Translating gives CASTLTGLDSGNTIYF.

The CDR3 region is CASSLVSGGFSYGYTF. The CDR3 coding sequence is TGTGCCAGCAGCTTAGTATCTGGGGGCTTTAGCTATGGCTACACCTTC. V is TRBV7-2 and J is TRBJ1-2, with D possibly matching TRBD1 (6 bases). The CDR3 covers 16 residues. The V gene lost 1 base and the J gene lost 4 bases, with 16 bases spanning the gap. Germline assignment: CDR1 SGHTA and CDR2 FQGNSA. Together with reference TRBV7-2 and TRBJ1-2, the CDR3 gives the full variable domain: GAGVSQSPSNKVTEKGKDVELRCDPISGHTALYWYRQSLGQGLEFLIYFQGNSAPDKSGLPSDRFSAERTGGSVSTLTIQRTQQEDSAVYLCASSLVSGGFSYGYTFGSGTRLTVV.

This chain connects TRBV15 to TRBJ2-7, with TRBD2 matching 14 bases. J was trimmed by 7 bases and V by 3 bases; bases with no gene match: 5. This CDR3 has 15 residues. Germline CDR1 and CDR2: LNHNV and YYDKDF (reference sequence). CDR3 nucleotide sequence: TGTGCCACCAGCAGCGGGACTAGCGGGAGTTGGGAGCAGTACTTC. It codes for CATSSGTSGSWEQYF.

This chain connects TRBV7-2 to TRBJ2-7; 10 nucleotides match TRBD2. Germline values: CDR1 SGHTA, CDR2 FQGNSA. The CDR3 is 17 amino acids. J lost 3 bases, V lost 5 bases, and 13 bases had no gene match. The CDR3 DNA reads TGTGCCAGCAGCCATCCGGTTGCTAGCGGGAGAAACTACGAGCAGTACTTC. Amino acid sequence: CASSHPVASGRNYEQYF.

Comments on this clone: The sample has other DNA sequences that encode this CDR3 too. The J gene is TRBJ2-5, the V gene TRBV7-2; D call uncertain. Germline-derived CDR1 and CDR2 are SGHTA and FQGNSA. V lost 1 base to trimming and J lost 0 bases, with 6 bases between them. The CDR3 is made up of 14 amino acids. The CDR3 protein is CASSLVADQETQYF. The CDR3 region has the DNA TGTGCCAGCAGCTTAGTCGCAGACCAAGAGACCCAGTACTTC.

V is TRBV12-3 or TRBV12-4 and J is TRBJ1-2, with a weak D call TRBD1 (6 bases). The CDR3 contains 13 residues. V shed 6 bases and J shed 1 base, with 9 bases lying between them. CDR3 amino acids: CASSKDSNYGYTF. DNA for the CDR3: TGTGCCAGCAGCAAGGACAGTAACTATGGCTACACCTTC.

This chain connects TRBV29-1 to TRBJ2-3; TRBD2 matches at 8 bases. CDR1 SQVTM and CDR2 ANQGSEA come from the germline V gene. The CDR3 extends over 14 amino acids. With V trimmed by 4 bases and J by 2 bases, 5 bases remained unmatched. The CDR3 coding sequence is TGCAGCGTTGGTAATAGCGGGAACACAGATACGCAGTATTTT. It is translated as CSVGNSGNTDTQYF.

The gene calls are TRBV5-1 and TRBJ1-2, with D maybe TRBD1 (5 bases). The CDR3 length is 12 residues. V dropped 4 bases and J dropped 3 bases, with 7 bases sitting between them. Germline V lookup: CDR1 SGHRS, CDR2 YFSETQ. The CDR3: CASSTGDYGYTF. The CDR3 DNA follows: TGCGCCAGCAGCACGGGGGACTATGGCTACACCTTC.

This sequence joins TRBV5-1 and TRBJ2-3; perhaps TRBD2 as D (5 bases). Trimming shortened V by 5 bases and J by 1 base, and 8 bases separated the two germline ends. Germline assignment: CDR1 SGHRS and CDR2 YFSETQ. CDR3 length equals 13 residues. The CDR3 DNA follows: TGCGCCAGCAGGGTGGGAGGCACAGATACGCAGTATTTT. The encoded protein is CASRVGGTDTQYF.

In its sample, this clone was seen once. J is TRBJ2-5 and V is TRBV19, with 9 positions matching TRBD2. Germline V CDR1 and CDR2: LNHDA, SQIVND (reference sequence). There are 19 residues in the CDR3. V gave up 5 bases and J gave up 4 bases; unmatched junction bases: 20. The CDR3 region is CASSSRRQTAGLARETQYF. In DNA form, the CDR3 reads TGTGCCAGTAGTTCAAGGCGGCAGACCGCGGGACTAGCCCGAGAGACCCAGTACTTC.